Included here is one TCR beta chain sequence, with context. Its antigen is unknown. From the roughly 120-subject validation cohort, which was separate from the approximately 670-subject first cohort, the donors were drawn. Libraries were prepared by immunoSEQ multiplex PCR; TCRdb keeps only in-frame clonotypes and omits some of them. Of some 200,000 clones detected, about 89% appear once; the ten largest clones hold around 7.2%. This entry is derived from a study of cytomegalovirus exposure and HLA in healthy donors. Study-wide context: According to later analysis, the same platform produced the roughly 110 validation and several hundred first-cohort repertoires. General study points: The tendency of first-cohort TCR clusters to co-occur in the 110 or so validation repertoires emerged from a later analysis. The study listed roughly 160 cytomegalovirus-associated TCR beta chains.

The trim removed 1 base at V and 4 bases at J, leaving 14 bases unmatched. Germline loops: CDR1 SGDLS, CDR2 YYNGEE. This CDR3 is built from 18 residues. This TCR was sampled from a man under 40 in good health and CMV-seropositive. The sequenced sample was PBMCs. This chain uses TRBV9 with TRBJ2-5; 9 bases map to TRBD2. The CDR3 DNA is TGTGCCAGCAGCGTAAGGGCGGGAGGGCCAAGGTACGGAGAGACCCAGTACTTC. Translation: CASSVRAGGPRYGETQYF.